The 6 T cell receptor beta chains given below trace back to one sample, sequenced in a study of blood T cell repertoires in COVID-19. Data came from immunoSEQ multiplex PCR; TCRdb stores just in-frame clones and leaves some out. Of roughly 280,000 clones detected, approximately 83% appear once; the ten largest clones hold roughly 11%. Material: peripheral blood. All receptors derive from a woman in her 70s with acute or convalescent COVID-19.

This chain connects TRBV30 to TRBJ2-7, with a weak D call TRBD1 (8 bases). V was shortened by 5 bases and J by 3 bases, with 17 bases between the two germline ends. CDR1 GTSNPN and CDR2 SVGIG come from the germline V gene (reference sequence). CDR3 length equals 14 residues. Here the CDR3 reads CAWGGATGDYEQYF. As DNA, the CDR3 is TGTGCCTGGGGGGGGGCGACAGGGGACTACGAGCAGTACTTC.

CDR3 amino acids: CASRNRGSGNTIYF. The CDR3 DNA follows: TGTGCCAGCCGGAACAGGGGCTCTGGAAACACCATATATTTT. The chain has TRBV19 and TRBJ1-3; 7 positions agree with TRBD1. Germline loops: CDR1 LNHDA, CDR2 SQIVND (reference sequence). The CDR3 has 14 amino acids. V lost 9 bases and J lost 0; bases outside the gene matches: 5.

The gene calls are TRBV2 and TRBJ1-1; D remains unclear. This CDR3 has 13 residues. Deletions cut 4 bases from V and 4 bases from J, with 10 bases between. Per the germline V gene, CDR1 is SNHLY and CDR2 is FYNNEI. The chain's CDR3 is CASSVPGGTEAFF. The CDR3 DNA sequence: TGTGCCAGCAGTGTGCCGGGAGGCACTGAAGCTTTCTTT.

The chain has TRBV5-1 and TRBJ2-7; TRBD1 is a possible D gene (6 bases). Germline CDR1 SGHRS, CDR2 YFSETQ. The CDR3 loop spans 15 amino acids. The V and J ends lost 2 bases and 3 bases respectively, with 15 bases between them. The CDR3 loop reads CASSLGSQGHYEQYF. CDR3 bases: TGCGCCAGCAGCTTAGGGTCACAGGGACACTACGAGCAGTACTTC.

The rearrangement links TRBV7-9 to TRBJ1-2, with D possibly being TRBD1 (6 bases). Trimming took 5 bases from V and 5 from J, leaving 18 bases between them. The CDR3 is made up of 15 amino acids. The germline gives CDR1 SEHNR, CDR2 FQNEAQ (reference sequence). As DNA, the CDR3 is TGTGCCAGCAGCCCCCAGGGTCAAAGGGGGTATGGCTACACCTTC. Protein product: CASSPQGQRGYGYTF.

CDR3 sequence (DNA): TGCGCCAGCAGCCAAGAGTTTAAGGACAGGTTGAACACTGAAGCTTTCTTT. It specifies CASSQEFKDRLNTEAFF. The chain carries TRBV4-1 and TRBJ1-1, with 7 bases identical to TRBD1. The germline gives CDR1 MGHRA, CDR2 YSYEKL. The J segment lost 0 bases and the V segment lost 0 bases, leaving 7 bases of the junction unmatched. The length of the CDR3 is 17 residues.